This TCR beta chain was identified in a study of T cell responses to AZD1222 COVID-19 vaccine. Second-dose schedules of about 4 or about 12 weeks were combined. Assay: immunoSEQ multiplex PCR; the TCRdb copy retains only in-frame clones and omits some. This table holds under 200,000 clones, roughly 90% found once. There are 14 residues in the CDR3. V lost 8 bases and J lost 0, with 13 bases in between. Germline V gene sequence: CDR1 KGHSH, CDR2 LQKENI. This clone was observed a handful of times. Its cognate antigen is unknown. General study findings and limits: Regions left unmutated in variants are reportedly the target of nearly half of spike-specific TCRs. Across spike, vaccine-associated CD4 TCRs were found, dominant at 160-218 and 743-854. Among the donors, most were white British and more were female, and clonal diversity was possibly underestimated.

This chain links TRBV18 with TRBJ1-1; no clear D gene. The clonotype was recovered from an adult who received the AZD1222 COVID-19 vaccine. The sample here was peripheral blood, taken 28 days after the second AZD1222 dose. CDR3 coding DNA: TGTGCCAGCATACCTACAAACATGAACACTGAAGCTTTCTTT. Its protein is CASIPTNMNTEAFF.